The rows below give T cell receptor beta chains drawn from one sample of a study of OX40 agonist ivuxolimab in advanced cancers. Measured with immunoSEQ multiplex PCR; TCRdb has only the in-frame clones, and not every one. Counted here are some 62,000 clones, more than 85% occurring once; the ten biggest clones make up 12%. The material sequenced was CD4+ or CD8+ T cells sorted from blood, taken in a trial of the OX40 agonist ivuxolimab. These receptors were taken from an adult with an advanced solid tumor such as melanoma, head and neck, liver or kidney cancer. Both conserved end residues are part of each CDR3. D genes are given only for firm matches.

D,V,J,CDR3,DNA
-,TRBV4-3,TRBJ2-2,CASSQDQLTLTGELFF,TGCGCCAGCAGCCAAGATCAGCTAACACTCACCGGGGAGCTGTTTTTT
-,TRBV28,TRBJ2-5,CASSQGWGQVETQYF,TGTGCCAGCAGTCAGGGGTGGGGACAAGTGGAGACCCAGTACTTC
TRBD2,TRBV7-6,TRBJ2-3,CASSLPAGGGNTQYF,TGTGCCAGCAGCTTACCAGCGGGAGGTGGGAATACGCAGTATTTT
-,TRBV27,TRBJ2-7,CASSLYALSDSEQYF,TGTGCCAGCAGTTTATACGCCCTTTCAGATAGCGAGCAGTACTTC
-,TRBV7-9,TRBJ2-1,CASTTGYNEQFF,TGTGCCAGCACGACAGGTTACAATGAGCAGTTCTTC
TRBD2,TRBV2,TRBJ2-7,CASLEEGTRGSYEQYF,TGTGCCAGCCTCGAAGAGGGGACTAGGGGAAGCTACGAGCAGTACTTC
-,TRBV6-5,TRBJ1-5,CASSYSEKQPQHF,TGTGCCAGCAGTTACTCGGAAAAGCAGCCCCAGCATTTT
-,TRBV25-1,TRBJ2-2,CASSGFVGELFF,TGTGCCAGCAGTGGGTTCGTCGGGGAGCTGTTTTTT
TRBD2,TRBV29-1,TRBJ2-3,CSVSPSGVTDTQYF,TGCAGCGTTAGCCCTAGCGGGGTAACAGATACGCAGTATTTT
TRBD2,TRBV7-9,TRBJ2-7,CASSFVAGSEQYF,TGTGCCAGCAGCTTTGTAGCGGGAAGTGAGCAGTACTTC
-,TRBV7-9,TRBJ2-7,CASSLEKSWGISYEQYF,TGTGCCAGCAGCTTAGAGAAGTCCTGGGGGATCTCCTACGAGCAGTACTTC
-,TRBV29-1,TRBJ1-2,CSVEDPSAALYGYTF,TGCAGCGTTGAAGATCCGTCGGCAGCCCTCTATGGCTACACCTTC
-,TRBV7-9,TRBJ1-1,CASSSGTPQDRAFF,TGTGCCAGCAGCTCTGGGACCCCCCAAGACAGAGCTTTCTTT
-,TRBV27,TRBJ1-5,CASSLPGSNQPQHF,TGTGCCAGCAGTTTACCAGGGAGCAATCAGCCCCAGCATTTT
TRBD1,TRBV5-8,TRBJ1-1,CASSWTGFREAFF,TGTGCCAGCAGCTGGACAGGGTTTCGGGAAGCTTTCTTT
TRBD1,TRBV10-1,TRBJ1-1,CASSEARDRIYLNTEAFF,TGCGCCAGCAGTGAGGCCCGGGACAGGATCTACCTGAACACTGAAGCTTTCTTT
TRBD2,TRBV28,TRBJ2-1,CASRTSGSSYNEQFF,TGTGCCAGCAGGACTAGCGGGAGTTCCTACAATGAGCAGTTCTTC
-,TRBV7-2,TRBJ2-7,CASSPRLYEQYF,TGTGCCAGCAGCCCGAGACTGTACGAGCAGTACTTC
TRBD1,TRBV7-6,TRBJ2-5,CASSQGQGAETQYF,TGTGCCAGCAGCCAAGGACAGGGGGCTGAGACCCAGTACTTC
-,TRBV6-5,TRBJ2-2,CASSYSSTGELFF,TGTGCCAGCAGTTACTCCTCGACCGGGGAGCTGTTTTTT
TRBD2,TRBV6-4,TRBJ2-3,CASSEASGATDTQYF,TGTGCCAGCAGTGAAGCTAGCGGGGCCACAGATACGCAGTATTTT
-,TRBV4-2,TRBJ1-1,CASGDGRTEAFF,TGTGCCAGCGGGGACGGACGCACTGAAGCTTTCTTT
-,TRBV2,TRBJ2-7,CASGVSGTYYEQYF,TGTGCCAGTGGTGTGTCCGGCACCTACTACGAGCAGTACTTC
TRBD2,TRBV28,TRBJ2-1,CASSFSTSVHNEQFF,TGTGCCAGCAGTTTTAGTACTAGCGTACACAATGAGCAGTTCTTC
-,TRBV4-2,TRBJ2-5,CASSQVGQFQETQYF,TGTGCCAGCAGCCAAGTCGGCCAGTTCCAAGAGACCCAGTACTTC
TRBD1,TRBV19,TRBJ1-2,CASSIPQGAYGYTF,TGTGCCAGTAGTATACCACAGGGGGCCTATGGCTACACCTTC